This T cell receptor beta chain was obtained from a study of cytomegalovirus exposure and HLA in healthy donors (dated 2017 in TCRdb). About the investigation overall: According to a later analysis, the 100 to 150 validation repertoires were produced on the same platform as the 700 or so repertoires of the first cohort. The study was designed to test whether signatures of past pathogen exposure could be identified by cataloging public T cell receptors. Along with the roughly 610-subject first cohort, a separate validation cohort of over a hundred different subjects was used. High-throughput TCR immunosequencing, statistical association of individual TCRs with disease status, and machine learning were combined to predict cytomegalovirus infection status. Overall results and qualifications from the work: In the study, some 160 TCR beta chains were listed as associated with cytomegalovirus. According to the authors, the approach could potentially be generalized to other disease states and immunological phenotypes. The classifier was reported to diagnose cytomegalovirus status with high specificity and sensitivity in both the original cohort and the validation cohort. In vitro tests confirmed that a few of the cytomegalovirus-associated TCR beta chains recognize cytomegalovirus antigens. Most TCR sequences were observed very rarely across donors, whereas some public TCRs were present in many individuals. The validation cohort had no HLA typing available for a later analysis, so co-occurrence within that cohort was assessed over all 120 or so repertoires. Subsequent analysis determined that TCRs grouped into clusters in the first cohort also showed a tendency toward co-occurrence across the 90 to 150 validation repertoires, and approximately 94% of cluster scores exceeded 0.

Separate from the roughly 660-subject first cohort, the validation cohort of roughly 110 subjects was the group to which the donors belonged. In regard to this clone: This clone's antigen is unknown. The sample holds no much larger clone one base away, and base qualities are not on file.

Libraries were constructed by the immunoSEQ multiplex PCR assay. In the source study's methods: A statistical classification framework was developed to diagnose cytomegalovirus status using the catalog of TCR beta chain sequences. As stored in TCRdb, this immuneACCESS dataset retains in-frame rearrangements with V and J assigned. A fraction of the clones does not appear; measured against another copy, unresolved V genes explain less than half of the discrepancy, and the remainder lacks a known reason. V, J and clone size derive from that table, while D and trimming were established from the DNA sequence. The sample records about 60,000 clones, more than 90% of which are singletons. The ten top clones hold around 0.83% of the sample. The CDR3 runs 11 amino acids, cysteine and phenylalanine included. The retained sequence is limited to the CDR3, 33 bases, with the frame set at the first base. The germline V gene gives CDR1 as SQVTM and CDR2 as ANQGSEA. The V and J ends are trimmed by 3 bases and 7 bases, leaving 9 bases between them.

The sequence derives from a man between 18 and 29 years old in good health and CMV-seronegative. The chain uses TRBV29-1 and TRBJ1-1, with no D gene named confidently. The sequencing sample was made of PBMCs. DNA sequence: TGCAGCGTTGATGTGAGCGTTGAAGCTTTCTTT. This yields the protein CSVDVSVEAFF.